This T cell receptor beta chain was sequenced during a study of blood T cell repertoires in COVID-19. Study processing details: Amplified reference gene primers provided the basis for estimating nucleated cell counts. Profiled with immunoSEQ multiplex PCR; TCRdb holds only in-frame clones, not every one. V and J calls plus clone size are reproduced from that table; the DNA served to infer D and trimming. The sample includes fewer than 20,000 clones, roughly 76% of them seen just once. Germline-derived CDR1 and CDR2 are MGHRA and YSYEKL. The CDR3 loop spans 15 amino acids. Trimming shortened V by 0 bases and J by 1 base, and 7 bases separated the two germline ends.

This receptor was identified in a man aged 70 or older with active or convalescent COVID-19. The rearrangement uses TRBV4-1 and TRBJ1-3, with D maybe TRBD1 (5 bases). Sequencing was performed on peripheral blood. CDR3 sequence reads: CASSQDNRSGNTIYF. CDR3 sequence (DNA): TGCGCCAGCAGCCAAGATAACAGGTCTGGAAACACCATATATTTT.